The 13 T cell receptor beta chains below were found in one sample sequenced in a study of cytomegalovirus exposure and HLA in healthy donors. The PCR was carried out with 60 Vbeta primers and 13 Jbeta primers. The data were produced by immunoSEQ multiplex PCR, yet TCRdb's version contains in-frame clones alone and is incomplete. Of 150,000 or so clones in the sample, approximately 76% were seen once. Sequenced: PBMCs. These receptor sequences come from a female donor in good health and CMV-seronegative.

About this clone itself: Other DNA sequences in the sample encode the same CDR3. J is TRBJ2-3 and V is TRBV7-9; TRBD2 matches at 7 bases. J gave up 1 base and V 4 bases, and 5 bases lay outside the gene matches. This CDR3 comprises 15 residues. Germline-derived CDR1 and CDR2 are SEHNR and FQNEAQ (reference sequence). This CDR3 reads CASSSMGGGTDTQYF. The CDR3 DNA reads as TGTGCCAGCAGCTCCATGGGGGGGGGCACAGATACGCAGTATTTT.

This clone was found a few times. This chain's CDR3 is CASSLLGGDPLAKNIQYF. For the CDR3, the DNA is TGTGCCAGCAGTTTATTAGGGGGGGATCCTCTAGCCAAAAACATTCAGTACTTC. This chain joins TRBV27 and TRBJ2-4, with D perhaps TRBD2 (7 bases). In germline, CDR1 is MNHEY, CDR2 SMNVEV (reference sequence). Trimming removed 1 base at V and 0 bases at J, with 16 bases between. This CDR3 has 18 amino acids.

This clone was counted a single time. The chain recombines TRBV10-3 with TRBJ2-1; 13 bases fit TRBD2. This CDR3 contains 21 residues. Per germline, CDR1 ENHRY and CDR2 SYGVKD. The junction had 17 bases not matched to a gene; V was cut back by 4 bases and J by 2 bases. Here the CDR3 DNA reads TGTGCCATCAGTGCCTGGACAGGCCACGGACTAGCGGGAGCAGCCTACAATGAGCAGTTCTTC. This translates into CAISAWTGHGLAGAAYNEQFF.

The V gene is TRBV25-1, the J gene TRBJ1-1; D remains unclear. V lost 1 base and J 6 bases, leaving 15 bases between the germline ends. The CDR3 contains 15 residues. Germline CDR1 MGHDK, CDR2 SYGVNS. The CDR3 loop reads CASSESNPMDSEAFF. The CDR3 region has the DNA TGTGCCAGCAGTGAATCCAACCCCATGGACTCTGAAGCTTTCTTT.

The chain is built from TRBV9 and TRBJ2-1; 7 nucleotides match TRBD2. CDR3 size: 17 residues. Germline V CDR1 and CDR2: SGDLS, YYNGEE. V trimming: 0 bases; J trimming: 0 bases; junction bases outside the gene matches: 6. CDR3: CASSVGAGDISYNEQFF. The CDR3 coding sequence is TGTGCCAGCAGCGTAGGGGCGGGAGATATCTCCTACAATGAGCAGTTCTTC.

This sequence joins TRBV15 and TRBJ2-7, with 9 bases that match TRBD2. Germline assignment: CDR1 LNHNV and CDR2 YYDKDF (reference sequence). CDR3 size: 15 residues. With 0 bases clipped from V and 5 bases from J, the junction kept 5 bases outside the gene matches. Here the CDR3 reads CATSRDRGRAHEQYF. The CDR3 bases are TGTGCCACCAGCAGAGATCGCGGGAGGGCCCACGAGCAGTACTTC.

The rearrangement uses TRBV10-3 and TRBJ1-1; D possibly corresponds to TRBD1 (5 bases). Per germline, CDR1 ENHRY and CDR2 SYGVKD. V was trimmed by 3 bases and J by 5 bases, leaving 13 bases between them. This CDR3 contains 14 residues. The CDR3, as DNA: TGTGCCATCAGTGAAAAAGGGGTCGGGACTGAAGCTTTCTTT. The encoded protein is CAISEKGVGTEAFF.

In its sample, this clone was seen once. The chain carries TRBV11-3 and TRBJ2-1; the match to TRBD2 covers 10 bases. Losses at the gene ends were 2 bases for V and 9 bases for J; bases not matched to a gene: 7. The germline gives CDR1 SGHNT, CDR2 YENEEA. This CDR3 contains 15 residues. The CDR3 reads CASSLNRAGGVEQFF. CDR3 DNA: TGTGCCAGCAGCTTAAATCGAGCGGGGGGGGTTGAGCAGTTCTTC.

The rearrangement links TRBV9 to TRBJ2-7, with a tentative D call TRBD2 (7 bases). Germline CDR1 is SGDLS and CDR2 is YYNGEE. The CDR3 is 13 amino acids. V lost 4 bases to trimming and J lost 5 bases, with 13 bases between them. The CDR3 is CASSLGGGDEQYF. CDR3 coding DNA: TGTGCCAGCAGCTTAGGGGGAGGGGACGAGCAGTACTTC.

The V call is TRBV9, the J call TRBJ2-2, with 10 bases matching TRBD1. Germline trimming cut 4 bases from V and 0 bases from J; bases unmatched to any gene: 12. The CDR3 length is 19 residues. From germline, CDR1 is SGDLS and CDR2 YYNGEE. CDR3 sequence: CASSLPTGGLQPNTGELFF. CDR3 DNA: TGTGCCAGCAGCCTTCCGACAGGGGGCCTTCAACCGAACACCGGGGAGCTGTTTTTT.

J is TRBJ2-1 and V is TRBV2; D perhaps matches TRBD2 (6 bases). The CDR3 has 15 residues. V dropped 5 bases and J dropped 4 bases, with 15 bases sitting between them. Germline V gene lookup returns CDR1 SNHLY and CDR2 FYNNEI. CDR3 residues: CASSPGLEFYNEQFF. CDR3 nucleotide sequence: TGTGCCAGCAGTCCGGGACTCGAATTTTACAATGAGCAGTTCTTC. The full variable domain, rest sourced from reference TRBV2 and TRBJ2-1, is EPEVTQTPSHQVTQMGQEVILRCVPISNHLYFYWYRQILGQKVEFLVSFYNNEISEKSEIFDDQFSVERPDGSNFTLKIRSTKLEDSAMYFCASSPGLEFYNEQFFGPGTRLTVL.

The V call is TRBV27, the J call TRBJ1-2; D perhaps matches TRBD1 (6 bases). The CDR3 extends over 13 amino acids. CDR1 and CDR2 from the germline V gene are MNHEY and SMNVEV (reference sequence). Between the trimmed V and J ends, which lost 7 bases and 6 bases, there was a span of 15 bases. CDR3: CASKIWGGDGYTF. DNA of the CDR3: TGTGCCAGCAAGATCTGGGGGGGCGATGGCTACACCTTC.

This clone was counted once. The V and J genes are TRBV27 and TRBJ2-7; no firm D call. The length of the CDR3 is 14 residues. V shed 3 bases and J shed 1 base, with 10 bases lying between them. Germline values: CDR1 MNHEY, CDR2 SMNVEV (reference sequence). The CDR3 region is CASSFRTGSYEQYF. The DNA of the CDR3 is TGTGCCAGCAGTTTTCGTACGGGTTCCTACGAGCAGTACTTC.